One sample yielded the 20 T cell receptor beta chains listed below, sequenced in a study of cytomegalovirus exposure and HLA in healthy donors. The PCR employed 60 Vbeta primers together with 13 Jbeta primers. Produced via immunoSEQ multiplex PCR; TCRdb's table is partial and in-frame only. The repertoire table contains 200,000 to 250,000 clones. The sample comprised PBMCs. These receptors were obtained from a girl aged 2-9 years in good health and CMV-seropositive.

The chain joins TRBV9 to TRBJ2-1, with 7 bases identical to TRBD1. CDR1 and CDR2 from the germline V gene are SGDLS and YYNGEE. With V trimmed by 0 bases and J by 6 bases, 9 bases remained unmatched. The CDR3 length is 16 residues. The CDR3 region has the DNA TGTGCCAGCAGCGTAGGGGACAGAGTGTATGGCAATGAGCAGTTCTTC. This sequence encodes CASSVGDRVYGNEQFF.

V and J are TRBV27 and TRBJ2-2; 7 bases match TRBD2. The CDR3 is 14 amino acids. Trimming cost V 2 bases and J 8 bases; bases outside gene matches: 5. The germline gives CDR1 MNHEY, CDR2 SMNVEV (reference sequence). CDR3 in amino acids: CASSLGRGVGELFF. CDR3 DNA: TGTGCCAGCAGTTTAGGCCGGGGGGTAGGGGAGCTGTTTTTT.

This rearrangement joins TRBV6-5 to TRBJ2-1; TRBD2 aligns across 7 bases. With 8 bases clipped from V and 3 bases from J, the junction kept 7 bases outside the gene matches. Germline CDR1 MNHEY, CDR2 SVGAGI. This CDR3 has 14 amino acids. The DNA of the CDR3 is TGTGCCAGCGGACCTTCGGGGGGCTACAATGAGCAGTTCTTC. Protein: CASGPSGGYNEQFF.

As DNA, the CDR3 is TGTGCCAGTAGTATTCGGCGGGGCTACACCTTC. Its translation: CASSIRRGYTF. The V call is TRBV19, the J call TRBJ1-2; D is undetermined. In germline, CDR1 is LNHDA, CDR2 SQIVND (reference sequence). The CDR3 is 11 amino acids. The V gene lost 3 bases and the J gene lost 8 bases, with 7 bases spanning the gap.

J is TRBJ2-7 and V is TRBV27; D not certain. V was shortened by 1 base and J by 6 bases, with 10 bases between the two germline ends. Germline lookup yields CDR1 MNHEY and CDR2 SMNVEV (reference sequence). This CDR3 has 13 residues. CDR3 in DNA: TGTGCCAGCAGTTTATACCAGTCAGTCGAGCAGTACTTC. This sequence encodes CASSLYQSVEQYF.

The rearrangement uses TRBV28 and TRBJ2-7; D possibly corresponds to TRBD1 (6 bases). This CDR3 has 17 residues. The V gene's germline CDR1 is MDHEN and CDR2 SYDVKM. V was shortened by 4 bases and J by 0 bases, with 19 bases between the two germline ends. CDR3 loop: CASSYREFTSSSYEQYF. CDR3 in DNA: TGTGCCAGCAGTTACAGGGAATTTACCTCTTCCTCCTACGAGCAGTACTTC.

The V call is TRBV28, the J call TRBJ1-2; 7 positions agree with TRBD1. V was pared by 6 bases and J by 6 bases, with 7 bases of the junction left unmatched. This CDR3 is built from 13 residues. Germline V gives CDR1 MDHEN, CDR2 SYDVKM. As DNA, the CDR3 is TGTGCCAGCAGCCAACAGGGACAGCATGGCTACACCTTC. Its protein product is CASSQQGQHGYTF.

This chain links TRBV7-9 with TRBJ2-7; TRBD2 is a possible D gene (5 bases). The CDR3 length is 12 residues. Germline-derived CDR1 and CDR2 are SEHNR and FQNEAQ (reference sequence). The V gene lost 5 bases and the J gene lost 6 bases, with 11 bases spanning the gap. The CDR3 bases are TGTGCCAGCAGCCGCAGAGAGGGCGAGCAGTACTTC. Its translation: CASSRREGEQYF.

The chain carries TRBV6-5 and TRBJ2-1; 8 positions match TRBD1. CDR1 is MNHEY, CDR2 SVGAGI, per germline. This CDR3 comprises 15 residues. The J segment lost 5 bases and the V segment lost 5 bases, leaving 8 bases of the junction unmatched. This CDR3 reads CASSLDRVGNNEQFF. The CDR3 nucleotides read TGTGCCAGCAGTCTGGACAGGGTGGGGAACAATGAGCAGTTCTTC.

This sequence joins TRBV28 and TRBJ1-2, with 8 bases that match TRBD1. V lost 1 base and J lost 2; bases outside the gene matches: 9. This CDR3 comprises 17 residues. Germline values: CDR1 MDHEN, CDR2 SYDVKM. CDR3 coding DNA: TGTGCCAGCAGTTTATCTCCCCAGACAGGGGAGAACTATGGCTACACCTTC. Translated: CASSLSPQTGENYGYTF.

The chain joins TRBV6-5 to TRBJ1-2, with TRBD1 matching 8 bases. The V segment lost 5 bases and the J segment 3 bases; nucleotides outside the gene matches: 5. CDR3 length: 14 amino acids. In germline, CDR1 is MNHEY, CDR2 SVGAGI. The CDR3 DNA reads as TGTGCCAGCAGTCGGACAGGGAAGGACTATGGCTACACCTTC. Amino acid sequence: CASSRTGKDYGYTF.

This chain connects TRBV7-2 to TRBJ2-7; D is uncertain. CDR3 length: 14 residues. Trimming removed 5 bases from V and 0 bases from J, with 11 bases in between. Germline lookup yields CDR1 SGHTA and CDR2 FQGNSA. CDR3 coding DNA: TGTGCCAGCAGCCCTAGAGCTAGCTCCTACGAGCAGTACTTC. Translated: CASSPRASSYEQYF.

The chain couples TRBV28 to TRBJ2-2, with 7 nucleotides matching TRBD1. The CDR3 spans 15 residues. Germline CDR1 reads MDHEN; CDR2 reads SYDVKM. The V segment lost 3 bases and the J segment 6 bases; nucleotides outside the gene matches: 7. The CDR3 bases are TGTGCCAGCAGTTTGGGCCCGACAGGGCCCGGGGAGCTGTTTTTT. Its protein product is CASSLGPTGPGELFF.

CDR3 region: CASSSIAGGPNEQFF. In DNA form, the CDR3 reads TGTGCCAGCAGTTCAATAGCGGGAGGGCCCAATGAGCAGTTCTTC. The V and J genes are TRBV28 and TRBJ2-1, with 11 bases aligning to TRBD2. The length of the CDR3 is 15 residues. J was trimmed by 6 bases and V by 4 bases; bases with no gene match: 5. The germline gives CDR1 MDHEN, CDR2 SYDVKM.

The chain uses TRBV19 and TRBJ1-1, with D hard to call. The germline V and J ends were trimmed by 3 bases and 1 base, with 6 bases remaining between them. The CDR3 spans 13 residues. Germline values: CDR1 LNHDA, CDR2 SQIVND (reference sequence). The CDR3 loop is CASSIRENTEAFF. In nucleotides, the CDR3 is TGTGCCAGTAGTATTCGGGAGAACACTGAAGCTTTCTTT.

V gene TRBV10-2 combines with J gene TRBJ2-5; D is ambiguous. The better agreement between TRBJ2-7 and the DNA end casts doubt on the J call. The CDR3 contains 11 residues. Germline CDR1 reads WSHSY; CDR2 reads SAAADI. The CDR3 nucleotides are TGCGCCAGCTCCGGGTCCTACGAGCAGTACTTC. The encoded protein is CASSGSYEQYF.

Regarding this clone: The sample carries other DNA sequences with the same CDR3. The V and J genes are TRBV5-6 and TRBJ2-1, with 10 bases lining up with TRBD2. V was clipped by 0 bases and J by 3 bases; unmatched bases: 0. The CDR3 has 15 amino acids. CDR1 SGHDT and CDR2 YYEEEE come from the germline V gene. The DNA of the CDR3 is TGTGCCAGCAGCTTGGGGACTAGCGGCTACAATGAGCAGTTCTTC. It translates to CASSLGTSGYNEQFF.

V is TRBV9 and J is TRBJ1-5; D not certain. The length of the CDR3 is 13 residues. V was shortened by 3 bases and J by 0 bases, with 4 bases between the two germline ends. CDR1 is SGDLS, CDR2 YYNGEE, per germline. CDR3 sequence reads: CASSANSNQPQHF. DNA for the CDR3: TGTGCCAGCAGCGCTAATAGCAATCAGCCCCAGCATTTT.

This sequence joins TRBV5-6 and TRBJ2-3; 8 nucleotides match TRBD2. There are 16 residues in the CDR3. J gave up 5 bases and V 5 bases, and 13 bases lay outside the gene matches. The germline gives CDR1 SGHDT, CDR2 YYEEEE. The CDR3 loop is CASSSGLGAVLDTQYF. The CDR3 DNA reads as TGTGCCAGCAGTTCGGGACTAGGTGCGGTTTTAGATACGCAGTATTTT. The whole variable domain, filled in from reference TRBV5-6 and TRBJ2-3, reads DAGVTQSPTHLIKTRGQQVTLRCSPKSGHDTVSWYQQALGQGPQFIFQYYEEEERQRGNFPDRFSGHQFPNYSSELNVNALLLGDSALYLCASSSGLGAVLDTQYFGPGTRLTVL.

The J gene is TRBJ1-2, the V gene TRBV28, with 8 bases aligning to TRBD1. Per germline, CDR1 MDHEN and CDR2 SYDVKM. With 5 bases clipped from V and 4 bases from J, the junction kept 9 bases outside the gene matches. The CDR3 has 15 amino acids. The CDR3 DNA sequence: TGTGCCAGCAGTCAACACACCGACAGGGGCTATGGCTACACCTTC. It codes for CASSQHTDRGYGYTF.